This T cell receptor (beta chain) was sequenced in a study of T cells in Graves' hyperthyroidism and ophthalmopathy. Points from the study as a whole: Among clonotypes expanded in thyroid above 0.001, most were also found in blood.

V shed 4 bases and J shed 2 bases, with 13 bases lying between them. CDR1 is ENHRY and CDR2 is SYGVKD in the germline V gene. The CDR3 consists of 15 residues. Lactation, pregnancy, other autoimmune disease or uncontrolled infection excluded patients. Source material for PBMCs was more than 9.5 ml fresh peripheral blood. RNA transcripts gave rise to amplified TCR beta CDR3 regions. TCR CDR3 regions were first amplified by RT-PCR with HTBI primers. TCRdb reprocessed the multiplex PCR reads with MiXCR, giving one entry per CDR3 protein. The sample lists under 650,000 distinct CDR3 sequences; around 15% were seen once. This clonotype was seen only a few times. What it binds is not known.

The chain uses TRBV10-3 and TRBJ2-3, with a possible D match to TRBD2 (7 bases). The TCR comes from a woman aged 25 to 45 with Graves' hyperthyroidism. Sequencing was carried out using blood. CDR3 nucleotide sequence: TGTGCCATCAGTGGGGGGGGCCTTTTCACAGATACGCAGTATTTT. Its protein is CAISGGGLFTDTQYF.